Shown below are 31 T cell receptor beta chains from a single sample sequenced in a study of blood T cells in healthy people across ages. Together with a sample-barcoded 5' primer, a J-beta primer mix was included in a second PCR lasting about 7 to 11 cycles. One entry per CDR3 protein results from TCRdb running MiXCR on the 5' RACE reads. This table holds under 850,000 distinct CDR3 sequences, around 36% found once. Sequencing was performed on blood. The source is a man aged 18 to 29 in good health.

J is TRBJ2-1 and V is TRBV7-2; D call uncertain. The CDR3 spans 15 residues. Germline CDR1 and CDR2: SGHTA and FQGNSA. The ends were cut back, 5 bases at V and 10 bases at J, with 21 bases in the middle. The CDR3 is CASSPPGVVGLEQFF. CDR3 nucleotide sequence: TGTGCCAGCAGCCCCCCAGGTGTTGTCGGGCTAGAGCAGTTCTTC.

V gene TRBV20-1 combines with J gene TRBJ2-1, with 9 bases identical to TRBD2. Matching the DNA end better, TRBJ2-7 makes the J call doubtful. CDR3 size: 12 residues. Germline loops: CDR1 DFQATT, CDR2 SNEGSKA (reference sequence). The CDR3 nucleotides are TGCAGTGCTACACTAGCGGGCAATGAGCAGTACTTC. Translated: CSATLAGNEQYF.

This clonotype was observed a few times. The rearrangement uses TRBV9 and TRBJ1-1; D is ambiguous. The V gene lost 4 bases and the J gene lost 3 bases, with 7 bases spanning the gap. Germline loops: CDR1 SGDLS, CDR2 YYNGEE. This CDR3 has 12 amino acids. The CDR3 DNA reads TGTGCCAGCAGCCCTGGATACACTGAAGCTTTCTTT. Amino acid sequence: CASSPGYTEAFF.

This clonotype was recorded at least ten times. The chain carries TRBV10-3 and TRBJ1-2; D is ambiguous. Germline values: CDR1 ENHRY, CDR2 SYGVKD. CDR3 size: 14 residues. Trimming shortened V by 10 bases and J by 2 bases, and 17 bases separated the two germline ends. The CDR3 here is CATFSRASNYGYTF. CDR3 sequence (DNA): TGTGCCACCTTCTCCCGGGCGTCGAACTATGGCTACACCTTC.

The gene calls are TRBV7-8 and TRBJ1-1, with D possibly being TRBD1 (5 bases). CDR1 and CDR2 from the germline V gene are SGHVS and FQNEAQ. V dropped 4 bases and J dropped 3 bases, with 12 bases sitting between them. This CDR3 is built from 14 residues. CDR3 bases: TGTGCCAGCAGCTCCCACAGGAGAGACACTGAAGCTTTCTTT. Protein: CASSSHRRDTEAFF.

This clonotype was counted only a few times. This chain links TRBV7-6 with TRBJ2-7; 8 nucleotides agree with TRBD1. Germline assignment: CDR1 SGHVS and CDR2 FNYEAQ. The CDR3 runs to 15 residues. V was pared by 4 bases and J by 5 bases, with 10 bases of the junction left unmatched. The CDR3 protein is CASSYGVDRVDEQYF. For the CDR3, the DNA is TGTGCCAGCAGCTACGGTGTGGACAGGGTCGACGAGCAGTACTTC. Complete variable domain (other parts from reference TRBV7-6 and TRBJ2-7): GAGVSQSPRYKVTKRGQDVALRCDPISGHVSLYWYRQALGQGPEFLTYFNYEAQQDKSGLPNDRFSAERPEGSISTLTIQRTEQRDSAMYRCASSYGVDRVDEQYFGPGTRLTVT.

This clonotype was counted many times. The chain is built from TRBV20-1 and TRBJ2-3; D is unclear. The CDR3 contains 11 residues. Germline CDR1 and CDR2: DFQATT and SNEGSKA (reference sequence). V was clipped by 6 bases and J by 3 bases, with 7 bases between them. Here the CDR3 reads CSARETDTQYF. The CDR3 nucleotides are TGCAGTGCCCGAGAAACAGATACGCAGTATTTT.

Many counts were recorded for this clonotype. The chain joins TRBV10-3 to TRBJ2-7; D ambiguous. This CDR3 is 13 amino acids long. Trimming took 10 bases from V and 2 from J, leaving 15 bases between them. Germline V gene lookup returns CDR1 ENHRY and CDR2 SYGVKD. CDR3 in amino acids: CATSSGPTYEQYF. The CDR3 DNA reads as TGTGCCACCTCGAGTGGACCGACCTACGAGCAGTACTTC.

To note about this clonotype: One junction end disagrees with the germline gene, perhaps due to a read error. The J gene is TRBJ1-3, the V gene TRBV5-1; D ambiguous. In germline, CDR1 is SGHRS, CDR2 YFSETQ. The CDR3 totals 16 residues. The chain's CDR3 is CASSLDGRSSGNTVYF. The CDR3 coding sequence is TGCGCCAGCAGCCTCGACGGACGCAGCTCTGGAAACACCGTATATTTT.

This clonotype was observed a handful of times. The CDR3 is CSARVASGVYNEQFF. In DNA, the CDR3 is TGCAGTGCTAGAGTAGCTAGCGGGGTCTACAATGAGCAGTTCTTC. The chain recombines TRBV20-1 with TRBJ2-1, with 9 bases aligning to TRBD2. The CDR3 contains 15 residues. With 1 base clipped from V and 3 bases from J, the junction kept 4 bases outside the gene matches. Germline loops: CDR1 DFQATT, CDR2 SNEGSKA (reference sequence).

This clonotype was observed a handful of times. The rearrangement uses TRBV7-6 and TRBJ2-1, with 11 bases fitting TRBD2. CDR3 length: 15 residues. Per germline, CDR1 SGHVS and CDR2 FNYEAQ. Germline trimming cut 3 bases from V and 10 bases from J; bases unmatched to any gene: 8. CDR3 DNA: TGTGCCAGCAGCTTCCTTAGCGGGGGGGATCACGAGCAGTTCTTC. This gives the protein CASSFLSGGDHEQFF.

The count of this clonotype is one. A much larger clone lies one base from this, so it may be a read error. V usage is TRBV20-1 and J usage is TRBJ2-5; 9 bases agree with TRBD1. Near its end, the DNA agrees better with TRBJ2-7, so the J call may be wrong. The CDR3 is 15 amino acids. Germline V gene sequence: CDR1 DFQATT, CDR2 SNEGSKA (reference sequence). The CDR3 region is CSARDGQGTLCEQYF. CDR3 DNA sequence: TGCAGTGCTAGAGATGGACAGGGGACCTTATGCGAGCAGTACTTC.

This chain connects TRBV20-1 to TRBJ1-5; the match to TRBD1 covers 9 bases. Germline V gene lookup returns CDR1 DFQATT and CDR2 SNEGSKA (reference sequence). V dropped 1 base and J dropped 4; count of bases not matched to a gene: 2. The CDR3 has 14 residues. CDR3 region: CSARVGQGNQPQHF. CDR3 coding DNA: TGCAGTGCTAGAGTAGGACAGGGGAATCAGCCCCAGCATTTT.

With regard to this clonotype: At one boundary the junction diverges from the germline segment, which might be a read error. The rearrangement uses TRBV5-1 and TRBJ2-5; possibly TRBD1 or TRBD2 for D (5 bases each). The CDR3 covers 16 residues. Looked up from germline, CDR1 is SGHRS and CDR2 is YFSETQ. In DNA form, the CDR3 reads TGCGCCAGCAGCTCGTTGGGACCGAGCAACCAACAGACCCAGTACTTC. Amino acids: CASSSLGPSNQQTQYF.

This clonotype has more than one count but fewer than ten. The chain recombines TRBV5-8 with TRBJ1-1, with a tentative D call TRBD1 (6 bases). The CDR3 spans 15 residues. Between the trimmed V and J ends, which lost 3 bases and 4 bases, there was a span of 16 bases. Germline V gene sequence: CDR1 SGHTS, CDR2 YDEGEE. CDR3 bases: TGTGCCAGCAGCTCGGCGGACAGTCTTGGCACTGAAGCTTTCTTT. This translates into CASSSADSLGTEAFF. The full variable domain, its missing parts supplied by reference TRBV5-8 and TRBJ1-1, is EAGVTQSPTHLIKTRGQQATLRCSPISGHTSVYWYQQALGLGLQFLLWYDEGEERNRGNFPPRFSGRQFPNYSSELNVNALELEDSALYLCASSSADSLGTEAFFGQGTRLTVV.

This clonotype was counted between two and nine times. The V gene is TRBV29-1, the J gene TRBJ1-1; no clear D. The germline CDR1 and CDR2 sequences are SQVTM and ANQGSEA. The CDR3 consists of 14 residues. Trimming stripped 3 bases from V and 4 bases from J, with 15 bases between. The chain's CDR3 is CSVDLGSSGTEAFF. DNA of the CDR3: TGCAGCGTTGACCTGGGCAGTTCGGGCACTGAAGCTTTCTTT. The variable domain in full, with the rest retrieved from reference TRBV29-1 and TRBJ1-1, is SAVISQKPSRDICQRGTSLTIQCQVDSQVTMMFWYRQQPGQSLTLIATANQGSEATYESGFVIDKFPISRPNLTFSTLTVSNMSPEDSSIYLCSVDLGSSGTEAFFGQGTRLTVV.

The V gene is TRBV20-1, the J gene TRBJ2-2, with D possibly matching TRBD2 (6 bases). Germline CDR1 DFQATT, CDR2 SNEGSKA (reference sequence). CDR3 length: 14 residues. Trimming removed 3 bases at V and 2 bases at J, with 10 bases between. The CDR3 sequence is CSASGRGNTGELFF. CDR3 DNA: TGCAGTGCTAGCGGGCGGGGAAACACCGGGGAGCTGTTTTTT.

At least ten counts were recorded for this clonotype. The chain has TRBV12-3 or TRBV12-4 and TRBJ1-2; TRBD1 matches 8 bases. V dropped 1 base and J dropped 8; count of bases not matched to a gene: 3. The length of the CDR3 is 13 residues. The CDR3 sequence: CASSLGTGLGYTF. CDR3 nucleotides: TGTGCCAGCAGTTTAGGGACAGGGCTGGGCTACACCTTC.

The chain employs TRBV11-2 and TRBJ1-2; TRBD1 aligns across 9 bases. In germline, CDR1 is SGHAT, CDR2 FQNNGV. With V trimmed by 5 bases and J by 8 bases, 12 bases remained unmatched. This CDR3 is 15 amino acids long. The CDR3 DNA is TGTGCCAGCAGCGAACGTCCGGGACAGGGTAGCGGCTACACCTTC. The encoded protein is CASSERPGQGSGYTF.

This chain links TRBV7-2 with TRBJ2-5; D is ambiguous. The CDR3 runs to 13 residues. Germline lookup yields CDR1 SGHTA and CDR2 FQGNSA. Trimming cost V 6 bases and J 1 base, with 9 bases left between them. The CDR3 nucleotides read TGTGCCAGCAGGGTGAAGGGCCAAGAGACCCAGTACTTC. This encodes CASRVKGQETQYF.

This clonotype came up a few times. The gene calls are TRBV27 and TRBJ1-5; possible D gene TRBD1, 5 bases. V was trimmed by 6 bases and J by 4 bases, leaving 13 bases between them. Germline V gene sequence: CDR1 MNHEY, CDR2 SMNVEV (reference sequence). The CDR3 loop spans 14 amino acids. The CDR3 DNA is TGTGCCAGCAGCGGGGGGACGGCTAATCAGCCCCAGCATTTT. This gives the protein CASSGGTANQPQHF.

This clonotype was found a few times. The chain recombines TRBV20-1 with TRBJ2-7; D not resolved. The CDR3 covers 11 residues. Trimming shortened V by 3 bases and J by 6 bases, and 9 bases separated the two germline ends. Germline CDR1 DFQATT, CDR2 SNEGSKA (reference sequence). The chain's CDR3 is CSASRLGEQYF. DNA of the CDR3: TGCAGTGCTAGCCGTCTTGGCGAGCAGTACTTC.

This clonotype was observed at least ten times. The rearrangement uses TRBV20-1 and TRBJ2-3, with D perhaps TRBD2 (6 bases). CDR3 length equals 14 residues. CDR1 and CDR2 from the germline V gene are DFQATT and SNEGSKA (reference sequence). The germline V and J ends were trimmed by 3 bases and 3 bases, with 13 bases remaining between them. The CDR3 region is CSASGRGKTDTQYF. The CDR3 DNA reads TGCAGTGCTAGCGGGCGGGGAAAGACAGATACGCAGTATTTT.

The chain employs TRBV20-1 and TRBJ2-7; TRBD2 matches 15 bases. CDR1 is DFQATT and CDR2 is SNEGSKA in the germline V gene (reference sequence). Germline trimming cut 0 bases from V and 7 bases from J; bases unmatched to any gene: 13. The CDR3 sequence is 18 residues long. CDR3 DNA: TGCAGTGCTAGAGACGACTCCGGGACTAGCGGGGGGTACAATGAGCAGTACTTC. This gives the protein CSARDDSGTSGGYNEQYF.

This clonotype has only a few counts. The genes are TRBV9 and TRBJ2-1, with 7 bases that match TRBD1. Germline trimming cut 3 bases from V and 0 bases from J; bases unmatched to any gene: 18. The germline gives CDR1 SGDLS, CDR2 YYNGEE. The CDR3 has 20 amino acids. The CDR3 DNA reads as TGTGCCAGCAGCGAGCCCCTGACAGGGAAAGGACTGAGCTCCTACAATGAGCAGTTCTTC. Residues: CASSEPLTGKGLSSYNEQFF.

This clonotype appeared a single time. CDR3 DNA sequence: TGCAGTGGACAATTGGCAGCTTTAGTCAAAAACATTCAGTACTTC. Amino acids: CSGQLAALVKNIQYF. This rearrangement joins TRBV20-1 to TRBJ2-4, with D unresolved. This CDR3 region has 15 residues. Germline CDR1 is DFQATT and CDR2 is SNEGSKA (reference sequence). The V end lost 7 bases, the J end lost 3 bases, and 19 bases lay between the germline ends.

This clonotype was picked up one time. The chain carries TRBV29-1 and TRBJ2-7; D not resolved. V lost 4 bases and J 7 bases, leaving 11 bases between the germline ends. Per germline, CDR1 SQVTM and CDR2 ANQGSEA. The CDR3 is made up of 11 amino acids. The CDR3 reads CSVGSDNEQYF. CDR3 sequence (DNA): TGCAGCGTTGGATCCGACAATGAGCAGTACTTC.

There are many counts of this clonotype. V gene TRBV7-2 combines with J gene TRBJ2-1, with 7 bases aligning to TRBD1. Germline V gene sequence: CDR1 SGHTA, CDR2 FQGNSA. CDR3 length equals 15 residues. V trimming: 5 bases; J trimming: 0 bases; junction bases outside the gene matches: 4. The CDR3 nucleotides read TGTGCCAGCAGCCTGGACAGGAGCTCCTACAATGAGCAGTTCTTC. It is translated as CASSLDRSSYNEQFF.

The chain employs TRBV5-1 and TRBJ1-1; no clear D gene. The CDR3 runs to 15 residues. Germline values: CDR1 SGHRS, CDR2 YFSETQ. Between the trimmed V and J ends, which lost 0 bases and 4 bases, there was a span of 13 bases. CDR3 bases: TGCGCCAGCAGCTTGGAGTTTGGCCGAGGCACTGAAGCTTTCTTT. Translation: CASSLEFGRGTEAFF.

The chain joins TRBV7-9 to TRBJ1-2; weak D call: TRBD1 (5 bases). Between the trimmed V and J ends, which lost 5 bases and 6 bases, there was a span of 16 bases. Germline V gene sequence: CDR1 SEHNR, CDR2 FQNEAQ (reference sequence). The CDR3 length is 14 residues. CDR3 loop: CASSVRARGDGYTF. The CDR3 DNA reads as TGTGCCAGCAGCGTGCGGGCCAGAGGGGATGGCTACACCTTC.

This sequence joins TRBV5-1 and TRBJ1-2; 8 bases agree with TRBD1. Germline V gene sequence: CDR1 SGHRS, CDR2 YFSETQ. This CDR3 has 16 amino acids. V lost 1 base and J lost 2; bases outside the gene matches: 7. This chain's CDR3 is CASSLWGTGSNYGYTF. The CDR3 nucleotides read TGCGCCAGCAGCTTGTGGGGGACAGGCTCCAACTATGGCTACACCTTC.